This TCR beta chain was found in a study of Tregs in tolerant kidney transplant recipients. Sequenced by immunoSEQ multiplex PCR; TCRdb stores in-frame clones only, minus some. The sample table includes tens of thousands of clones. In regard to this clone: The antigen is undetermined. The sequence runs out 3 residues before the end of the CDR3; the remainder is reconstructed from the germline J gene.

Study-level points and caveats: Few patients were studied, so findings need validation in larger groups.

CD4+CD25+CD127- Tregs, CD4+CD25- non-Tregs, CD4 and CD8 cells were sorted. Per germline, CDR1 SGHAT and CDR2 FQNNGV. Trimming took off 5 bases at V and 2 bases at J, with 12 bases between the two ends. This CDR3 has 15 amino acids. Material: CD4+ T cells from blood, obtained before the transplant. The chain recombines TRBV11-2 with TRBJ2-2; D is possibly TRBD2 (5 bases). This receptor was obtained from a human donor who received a combined kidney and bone marrow transplant. This CDR3 is CASSTRAVNTGELFF. The CDR3 DNA, read in part, is TGTGCCAGCAGCACTAGGGCCGTTAACACCGGGGAG.